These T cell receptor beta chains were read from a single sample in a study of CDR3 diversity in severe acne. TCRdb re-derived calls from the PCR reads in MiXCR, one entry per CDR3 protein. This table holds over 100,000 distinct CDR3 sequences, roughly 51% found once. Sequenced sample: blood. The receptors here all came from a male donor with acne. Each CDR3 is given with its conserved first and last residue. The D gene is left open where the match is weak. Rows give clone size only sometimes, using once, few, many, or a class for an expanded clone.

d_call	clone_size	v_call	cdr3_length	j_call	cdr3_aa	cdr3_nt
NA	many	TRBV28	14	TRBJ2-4	CASSLSMEGNIQYF	TGTGCCAGCAGTTTATCCATGGAGGGAAACATTCAGTACTTC
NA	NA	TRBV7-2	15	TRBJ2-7	CASSLGGSGTYEQYF	TGTGCCAGCAGTTTAGGAGGCAGTGGGACCTACGAGCAGTACTTC
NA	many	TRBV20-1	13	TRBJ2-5	CSARSGFGETQYF	TGCAGTGCTAGAAGTGGTTTCGGGGAGACCCAGTACTTC
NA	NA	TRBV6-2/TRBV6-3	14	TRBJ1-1	CTSSYQARNTEAFF	TGTACCAGCAGTTACCAGGCTAGGAACACTGAAGCTTTCTTT
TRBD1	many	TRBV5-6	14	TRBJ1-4	CASSFGTGVEKLFF	TGTGCCAGCAGCTTCGGGACAGGGGTTGAAAAACTGTTTTTT
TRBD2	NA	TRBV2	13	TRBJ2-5	CASRLAVEETQYF	TGTGCCAGCCGACTAGCGGTGGAGGAGACCCAGTACTTC
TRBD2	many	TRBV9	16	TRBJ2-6	CASSASREGGANVLTF	TGTGCCAGCAGCGCTAGCAGGGAGGGTGGGGCCAACGTCCTGACTTTC
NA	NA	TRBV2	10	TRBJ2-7	CASTSYEQYF	TGTGCCAGTACCTCCTACGAGCAGTACTTC
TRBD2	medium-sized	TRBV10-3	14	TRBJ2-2	CAISSREDAGELFF	TGTGCCATCTCTTCGCGGGAGGACGCCGGGGAGCTGTTTTTT
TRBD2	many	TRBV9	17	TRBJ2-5	CASSVGPGLAGRETQYF	TGTGCCAGCAGCGTAGGGCCGGGACTAGCGGGAAGAGAGACCCAGTACTTC
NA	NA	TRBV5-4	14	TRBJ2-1	CASSPGDSYNEQFF	TGTGCCAGCAGCCCGGGGGATTCCTACAATGAGCAGTTCTTC
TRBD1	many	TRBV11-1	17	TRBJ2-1	CASSLLQGANSYNEQFF	TGTGCCAGCAGCTTACTCCAGGGGGCGAACTCCTACAATGAGCAGTTCTTC
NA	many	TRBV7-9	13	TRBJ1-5	CASTRDTNQPQHF	TGTGCCAGCACACGGGACACAAATCAGCCCCAGCATTTT
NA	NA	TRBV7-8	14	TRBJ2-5	CASSLGGGAETQYF	TGTGCCAGCAGCTTAGGTGGGGGGGCAGAGACCCAGTACTTC
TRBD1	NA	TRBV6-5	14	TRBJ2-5	CASSPLGQGQTQYF	TGTGCCAGCAGTCCCCTGGGACAGGGACAGACCCAGTACTTC
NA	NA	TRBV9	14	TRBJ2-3	CASSKTVFVDTQYF	TGTGCCAGCAGCAAGACAGTATTCGTGGATACGCAGTATTTT
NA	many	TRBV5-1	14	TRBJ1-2	CASSPGGANYGYTF	TGCGCCAGCAGCCCGGGGGGAGCTAACTATGGCTACACCTTC
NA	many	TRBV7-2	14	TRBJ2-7	CASSLKQGTGEQYF	TGTGCCAGCAGCTTGAAGCAGGGAACGGGCGAGCAGTACTTC
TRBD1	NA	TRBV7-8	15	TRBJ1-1	CASTLDRVRNTEAFF	TGTGCCAGCACCTTGGACAGGGTGCGGAACACTGAAGCTTTCTTT
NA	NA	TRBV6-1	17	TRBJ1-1	CASSEAPGPPMNTEAFF	TGTGCCAGCAGTGAAGCCCCGGGACCTCCCATGAACACTGAAGCTTTCTTT
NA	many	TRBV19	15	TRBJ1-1	CASSIVGALNTEAFF	TGTGCCAGTAGTATAGTGGGGGCTTTGAACACTGAAGCTTTCTTT
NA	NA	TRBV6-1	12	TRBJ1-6	CAGSGVNTPLHF	TGTGCCGGCAGTGGGGTAAATACACCCCTCCACTTT
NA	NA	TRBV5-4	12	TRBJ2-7	CASSSQGNEQYF	TGTGCCAGCAGCTCCCAGGGGAACGAGCAGTACTTC
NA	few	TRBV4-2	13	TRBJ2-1	CASTTRAYNEQFF	TGTGCCAGCACTACGAGGGCCTACAATGAGCAGTTCTTC
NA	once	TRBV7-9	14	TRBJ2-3	CASRGNGGTDTQYF	TGTGCCAGCAGGGGAAACGGGGGCACAGATACGCAGTATTTT
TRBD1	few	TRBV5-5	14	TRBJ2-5	CASSQGQLSETQYF	TGTGCCAGCAGCCAGGGACAGCTGTCGGAGACCCAGTACTTC
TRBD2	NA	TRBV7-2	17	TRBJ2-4	CASGRGLGFVGENIQYF	TGTGCCAGCGGCCGGGGACTAGGGTTCGTCGGCGAAAACATTCAGTACTTC
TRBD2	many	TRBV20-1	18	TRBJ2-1	CSARDPSGRAIGYNEQFF	TGCAGTGCTAGAGATCCTAGCGGGAGGGCCATTGGATACAATGAGCAGTTCTTC
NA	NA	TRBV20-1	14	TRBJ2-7	CSARPRDGSYEQYF	TGCAGTGCTAGACCCCGGGACGGTTCCTACGAGCAGTACTTC
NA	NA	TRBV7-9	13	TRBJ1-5	CASSSTPDQPQHF	TGTGCCAGCAGTTCCACGCCCGACCAGCCCCAGCATTTT
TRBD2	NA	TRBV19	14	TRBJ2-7	CASSSLAGTYEQYF	TGTGCCAGTAGTAGTCTAGCGGGTACCTACGAGCAGTACTTC
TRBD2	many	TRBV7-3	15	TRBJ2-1	CASSSPGTSANEQFF	TGTGCCAGCAGCTCACCCGGGACTAGTGCCAATGAGCAGTTCTTC
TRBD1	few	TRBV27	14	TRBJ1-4	CASKPGQGWEKLFF	TGTGCCAGCAAACCGGGACAGGGCTGGGAAAAACTGTTTTTT
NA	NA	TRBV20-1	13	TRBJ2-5	CSAPGPYQETQYF	TGCAGTGCTCCAGGACCGTACCAAGAGACCCAGTACTTC
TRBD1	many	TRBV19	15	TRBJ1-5	CASSYSGTGHQPQHF	TGTGCCAGTAGTTACTCCGGGACAGGCCATCAGCCCCAGCATTTT
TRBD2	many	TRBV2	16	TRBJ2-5	CASRPASGRIKETQYF	TGTGCCAGCCGTCCAGCTAGCGGGCGAATAAAAGAGACCCAGTACTTC
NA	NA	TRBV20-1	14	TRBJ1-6	CSARDWSRNSPLHF	TGCAGTGCTAGAGATTGGTCGAGAAATTCACCCCTCCACTTT
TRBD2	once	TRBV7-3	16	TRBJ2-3	CASSRGVGRPTDTQYF	TGTGCCAGCAGTCGGGGGGTGGGGCGTCCGACAGATACGCAGTATTTT
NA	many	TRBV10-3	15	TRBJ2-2	CAISEYGKPNGELFF	TGTGCCATCAGTGAGTACGGGAAACCGAACGGGGAGCTGTTTTTT
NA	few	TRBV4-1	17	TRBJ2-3	CASSQELMRGGTDTQYF	TGCGCCAGCAGCCAAGAACTAATGCGGGGCGGCACAGATACGCAGTATTTT
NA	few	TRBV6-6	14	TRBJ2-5	CAGRQTLGGATQYF	TGTGCCGGCAGACAAACATTGGGGGGGGCGACCCAGTACTTC
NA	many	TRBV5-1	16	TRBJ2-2	CASSLVGQYVTGELFF	TGCGCCAGCAGCTTGGTGGGGCAATACGTCACCGGGGAGCTGTTTTTT
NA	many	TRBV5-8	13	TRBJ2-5	CASSFRGVETQYF	TGTGCCAGCAGCTTTCGGGGTGTAGAGACCCAGTACTTC
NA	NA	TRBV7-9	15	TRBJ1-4	CTSSPGEVRDEKLFF	TGTACCAGCAGCCCCGGGGAGGTTCGGGATGAAAAACTGTTTTTT
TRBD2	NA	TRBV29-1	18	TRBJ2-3	CSVEPGGLAGGPADTQYF	TGCAGCGTTGAACCTGGAGGGCTAGCGGGAGGCCCCGCAGATACGCAGTATTTT
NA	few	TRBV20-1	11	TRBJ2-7	CSAFRGYEQYF	TGCAGTGCTTTCAGGGGCTACGAGCAGTACTTC